This entry concerns a single T cell receptor beta chain. Its antigen is undetermined. This sample stems from a study of cytomegalovirus exposure and HLA in healthy donors. Both 60 Vbeta primers and 13 Jbeta primers went into the PCR. Method: immunoSEQ multiplex PCR; TCRdb's copy keeps in-frame clones and lacks some. The table has 100,000 to 150,000 clones, approximately 85% seen once; the top ten hold roughly 1.8%. Regarding the study as a whole: Listed as cytomegalovirus-associated were roughly 180 TCR beta chains. Several of the most significant clusters appeared, in a later analysis, to be linked to common viral pathogens. In vitro experiments confirmed that three CMV-associated chains were specific for CMV antigens.

Germline CDR1 reads LNHDA; CDR2 reads SQIVND (reference sequence). The CDR3 sequence is 14 residues long. V was pared by 7 bases and J by 0 bases, with 3 bases of the junction left unmatched. This clonotype originated in a boy younger than 18 in good health and CMV-seronegative. Input material: PBMCs. This chain connects TRBV19 to TRBJ2-1; TRBD2 matches at 7 bases. The CDR3 protein is CASMRGSSYNEQFF. The CDR3 DNA follows: TGTGCCAGTATGCGGGGGAGCTCCTACAATGAGCAGTTCTTC.